This entry features one T cell receptor beta chain sequence. Its antigen is still unknown. Using immunoSEQ multiplex PCR, the repertoire was profiled, and TCRdb retains in-frame clones only, with some absent. The sample consists of 130,000 or so clones, nearly 90% of them appearing once. CDR1 and CDR2 from the germline V gene are MDHEN and SYDVKM. With V trimmed by 5 bases and J by 4 bases, 10 bases remained unmatched. CDR3 length: 15 amino acids. Separate from the approximately 600-subject first cohort was the approximately 130-subject validation cohort, to which the donors belonged. This record belongs to a study of cytomegalovirus exposure and HLA in healthy donors. Study-wide results and limits: The investigators catalogued some 160 TCR beta chains as cytomegalovirus-associated.

This sequence originates from a woman aged 18-29 years in good health and CMV-seropositive. This chain connects TRBV28 to TRBJ1-2; TRBD1 matches 7 bases. The specimen was PBMCs. The CDR3 DNA reads as TGTGCCAGCAGTCCAGGTTTGGGACAGACCTATGGCTACACCTTC. Protein sequence: CASSPGLGQTYGYTF.